This T cell receptor (beta chain) was captured in a study of T cells in localized non-small cell lung cancer. General observations from the study: The study found T cell clonality highest in uninvolved adjacent lung, above tumor. Heterogeneity remains possible because sequencing was limited to only one tumor region.

There are a few counts of this clone. Its cognate antigen is unknown. Produced via immunoSEQ multiplex PCR; TCRdb's table is partial and in-frame only. Counted here are about 1,500 clones, about 36% occurring once; the ten biggest clones make up over 6%. The sample here was lung tumor tissue, taken before any cancer treatment. This receptor was identified in a female donor aged 60 or older with stage II lung adenocarcinoma.

The DNA of the CDR3 is TGTGCCACCAGCAGAGTGAAGGTGTCAAGGGCCGGGGAGCTGTTTTTT. This sequence encodes CATSRVKVSRAGELFF. The J gene is TRBJ2-2, the V gene TRBV15; D remains unclear. The V gene lost 1 base and the J gene lost 6 bases, with 15 bases spanning the gap. Germline loops: CDR1 LNHNV, CDR2 YYDKDF (reference sequence). The CDR3 is made up of 16 amino acids.